The 23 T cell receptor beta chains listed next were all sequenced from one sample in a study of OX40 agonist ivuxolimab in advanced cancers. Produced via immunoSEQ multiplex PCR; TCRdb's table is partial and in-frame only. This table has about 45,000 clones, 84% appearing once. The input for sequencing was CD4+ or CD8+ T cells sorted from blood, taken in a trial of the OX40 agonist ivuxolimab. The receptors were sampled from an adult with an advanced solid tumor such as melanoma, head and neck, liver or kidney cancer.

This chain joins TRBV7-9 and TRBJ1-5, with D hard to call. The CDR3 totals 13 residues. The germline gives CDR1 SEHNR, CDR2 FQNEAQ (reference sequence). Trimming took off 5 bases at V and 6 bases at J, with 11 bases between the two ends. This CDR3 is CASSLDGFQPQHF. The CDR3 DNA sequence: TGTGCCAGCAGCCTTGACGGGTTTCAGCCCCAGCATTTT.

A word on this clone: A read error may produce the germline difference seen at one junction end. The chain employs TRBV7-6 and TRBJ2-3, with 10 positions matching TRBD1. The length of the CDR3 is 15 residues. CDR1 is SGHVS and CDR2 is FNYEAQ in the germline V gene. The CDR3 here is CASTLGTGVTDTQYF. DNA of the CDR3: TGTGCCAGCACCTTAGGGACAGGGGTCACAGATACGCAGTATTTT.

This rearrangement joins TRBV2 to TRBJ2-7; 8 nucleotides match TRBD2. The CDR3 consists of 16 residues. V shed 5 bases, J shed 2 bases, and the junction held 11 bases outside the gene matches. CDR1 is SNHLY and CDR2 is FYNNEI in the germline V gene. CDR3 in DNA: TGTGCCAGCAGTCCATTTCCGGGAGGGTCCGCCTACGAGCAGTACTTC. Residues: CASSPFPGGSAYEQYF. Looking up the rest from reference TRBV2 and TRBJ2-7 gives the full variable domain: EPEVTQTPSHQVTQMGQEVILRCVPISNHLYFYWYRQILGQKVEFLVSFYNNEISEKSEIFDDQFSVERPDGSNFTLKIRSTKLEDSAMYFCASSPFPGGSAYEQYFGPGTRLTVT.

V is TRBV15 and J is TRBJ2-5; TRBD2 matches at 10 bases. Germline trimming cut 0 bases from V and 5 bases from J; bases unmatched to any gene: 12. Looked up from germline, CDR1 is LNHNV and CDR2 is YYDKDF (reference sequence). CDR3 length: 18 residues. DNA of the CDR3: TGTGCCACCAGCAGAGATTTAGCTAGCGGGAGTGTACGGGAGACCCAGTACTTC. Its protein product is CATSRDLASGSVRETQYF.

The chain combines TRBV7-9 with TRBJ2-5; D gene uncertain. Germline V gene data show CDR1 as SEHNR and CDR2 as FQNEAQ (reference sequence). Trimming cost V 6 bases and J 5 bases, with 7 bases left between them. The CDR3 loop spans 11 amino acids. The CDR3 nucleotides read TGTGCCAGCAGGCTGTGGGAGACCCAGTACTTC. Translating gives CASRLWETQYF.

CDR3 DNA sequence: TGCGCCAGCAGCCACTTCGGCCAAGAGACCCAGTACTTC. Protein product: CASSHFGQETQYF. This sequence joins TRBV4-1 and TRBJ2-5; D is uncertain. The CDR3 extends over 13 amino acids. CDR1 is MGHRA, CDR2 YSYEKL, per germline. V gave up 3 bases and J gave up 1 base, with 6 bases separating them.

The chain links TRBV4-3 to TRBJ1-2; D gene unclear. In germline, CDR1 is LGHNA, CDR2 YSLEER. The V end was cut by 4 bases, the J end by 0 bases, with 12 bases between. The CDR3 length is 15 residues. In DNA, the CDR3 is TGCGCCAGCAGCCCTTCCTTCCCCCCTAACTATGGCTACACCTTC. Its translation: CASSPSFPPNYGYTF.

The table lists this clone with a few counts. The chain employs TRBV6-5 and TRBJ1-6; 9 positions match TRBD1. Germline trimming cut 6 bases from V and 9 bases from J; bases unmatched to any gene: 6. This CDR3 has 14 amino acids. Looked up from germline, CDR1 is MNHEY and CDR2 is SVGAGI. The CDR3 DNA follows: TGTGCCAGCAGCCCGGGACAGGGAGCTTCACCCCTCCACTTT. Translated: CASSPGQGASPLHF.

This clone appeared a single time. The chain combines TRBV14 with TRBJ1-2, with 10 bases matching TRBD1. Per the germline V gene, CDR1 is SGHDN and CDR2 is FVKESK. The CDR3 is 16 residues long. The trim removed 6 bases at V and 4 bases at J, leaving 11 bases unmatched. The CDR3 protein is CASSITLGQGVYGYTF. CDR3 nucleotide sequence: TGTGCCAGCAGTATAACCTTAGGACAGGGGGTCTATGGCTACACCTTC.

The J gene is TRBJ2-7, the V gene TRBV28; no firm D call. Germline assignment: CDR1 MDHEN and CDR2 SYDVKM. The CDR3 is made up of 12 amino acids. The germline V and J ends were trimmed by 8 bases and 6 bases, with 14 bases remaining between them. Here the CDR3 DNA reads TGTGCCAGCGGTCCGAACTTCGGCGAGCAGTACTTC. It codes for CASGPNFGEQYF.

The V call is TRBV28, the J call TRBJ1-1; D is possibly TRBD1 (5 bases). V gave up 2 bases and J gave up 4 bases, with 14 bases separating them. The CDR3 contains 15 residues. Looked up from germline, CDR1 is MDHEN and CDR2 is SYDVKM. CDR3 DNA: TGTGCCAGCAGTTTAATGGAGGGGCTGATCACTGAAGCTTTCTTT. Residues: CASSLMEGLITEAFF.

V is TRBV4-2 and J is TRBJ2-7; D is undetermined. The V end was cut by 6 bases, the J end by 3 bases, with 6 bases between. The CDR3 consists of 11 residues. The germline V gene encodes CDR1 LGHNA and CDR2 YNFKEQ. Here the CDR3 DNA reads TGTGCCAGCAGTCCGGGCTACGAGCAGTACTTC. Translation gives CASSPGYEQYF.

The genes are TRBV6-6 and TRBJ1-5; 8 positions match TRBD1. There are 14 residues in the CDR3. Germline CDR1 is MNHNY and CDR2 is SVGAGI (reference sequence). The trim removed 6 bases at V and 4 bases at J, leaving 5 bases unmatched. This chain's CDR3 is CASSQTGVNQPQHF. The CDR3 DNA is TGTGCCAGCAGCCAGACAGGGGTAAATCAGCCCCAGCATTTT.

This chain joins TRBV25-1 and TRBJ1-1; no clear D gene. The CDR3 covers 13 residues. The V and J ends lost 0 bases and 0 bases respectively, with 2 bases between them. Germline lookup yields CDR1 MGHDK and CDR2 SYGVNS. CDR3 DNA sequence: TGTGCCAGCAGTGAATATCTGAACACTGAAGCTTTCTTT. Protein product: CASSEYLNTEAFF.

The chain joins TRBV6-1 to TRBJ2-7; perhaps TRBD2 as D (6 bases). CDR1 and CDR2 (germline): MNHNS, SASEGT. Deletions cut 6 bases from V and 0 bases from J, with 15 bases between. The CDR3 contains 15 residues. CDR3 amino acids: CASRQGSGPSYEQYF. The CDR3 bases are TGTGCCAGCAGGCAGGGTAGCGGTCCCTCCTACGAGCAGTACTTC.

This clone came up a few times. The chain carries TRBV21-1 and TRBJ2-2; the DNA was not compared with TRBD2, the D call given in the table. TRBV21-1 is a documented pseudogene. CDR3 length equals 17 residues. The CDR3 here is CASSKAGLGENTGELFF. DNA of the CDR3: TGTGCCAGCAGCAAAGCGGGACTAGGGGAGAACACCGGGGAGCTGTTTTTT.

This clone has more than one count but fewer than ten. The rearrangement joins TRBV19 to TRBJ2-3; 10 nucleotides align to TRBD1. CDR3 length: 16 amino acids. CDR1 and CDR2 from the germline V gene are LNHDA and SQIVND (reference sequence). V lost 6 bases and J lost 2; bases outside the gene matches: 8. The CDR3 sequence is CASRPGTGVDTDTQYF. For the CDR3, the DNA is TGTGCCAGTAGACCCGGGACAGGGGTCGACACAGATACGCAGTATTTT.

CDR3: CASSPATGGAETQYF. The CDR3 DNA follows: TGTGCCAGCAGCCCGGCGACAGGGGGCGCGGAGACCCAGTACTTC. The chain carries TRBV7-2 and TRBJ2-5; 10 bases fit TRBD1. J was trimmed by 5 bases and V by 5 bases; bases with no gene match: 8. Germline V CDR1 and CDR2: SGHTA, FQGNSA. The CDR3 length is 15 residues.

The rearrangement uses TRBV18 and TRBJ2-1; 10 nucleotides align to TRBD2. V was pared by 3 bases and J by 11 bases, with 7 bases of the junction left unmatched. The CDR3 is made up of 14 amino acids. Germline V gene lookup returns CDR1 KGHSH and CDR2 LQKENI. The CDR3 here is CASSPPGLAFQQFF. CDR3 nucleotides: TGTGCCAGCTCACCTCCGGGACTAGCGTTCCAGCAGTTCTTC.

The chain has TRBV28 and TRBJ2-7; 11 bases line up with TRBD2. V shed 6 bases, J shed 4 bases, and the junction held 5 bases outside the gene matches. Germline assignment: CDR1 MDHEN and CDR2 SYDVKM. There are 14 residues in the CDR3. The CDR3 loop reads CASSPGLADYEQYF. Here the CDR3 DNA reads TGTGCCAGCAGCCCGGGACTAGCGGATTACGAGCAGTACTTC.

By proportion, this clone is medium-sized. The chain uses TRBV5-1 and TRBJ1-1; tentative D call: TRBD1 (6 bases). V lost 0 bases and J 0 bases, leaving 18 bases between the germline ends. This CDR3 is built from 18 residues. The germline gives CDR1 SGHRS, CDR2 YFSETQ. The CDR3 is CASSLDGGHPGLNTEAFF. In nucleotides, the CDR3 is TGCGCCAGCAGCTTGGATGGGGGCCACCCCGGGTTGAACACTGAAGCTTTCTTT.

CDR3 sequence reads: CASSQEGTSGRVDEQFF. The CDR3 nucleotides are TGTGCCAGCAGCCAAGAGGGGACTAGCGGGAGGGTGGATGAGCAGTTCTTC. The gene calls are TRBV4-2 and TRBJ2-1, with 16 bases that match TRBD2. V trimming: 0 bases; J trimming: 8 bases; junction bases outside the gene matches: 4. This CDR3 region has 17 residues. Germline CDR1 reads LGHNA; CDR2 reads YNFKEQ.

The chain couples TRBV18 to TRBJ2-3; no clear D. Between the trimmed V and J ends, which lost 0 bases and 2 bases, there was a span of 6 bases. The CDR3 has 14 residues. Germline V gene data show CDR1 as KGHSH and CDR2 as LQKENI. CDR3 sequence reads: CASSPPVNTDTQYF. CDR3 bases: TGTGCCAGCTCACCACCAGTGAACACAGATACGCAGTATTTT.